The present TCR beta chain was sequenced within a study of identical twins. MiXCR, applied by TCRdb to the 5' RACE reads, yields one record per CDR3 protein. The data show more than 400,000 distinct CDR3 sequences, about 16% seen once. This clonotype was recorded a few times. The V and J ends lost 5 bases and 2 bases respectively, with 4 bases between them. CDR3 size: 13 residues. The sample was also reused in another study, on yellow fever vaccine responses in identical twins.

This clonotype originated in a woman under 30 in good health. Sequenced: CD4+ T cells sorted from blood. The chain is built from TRBV12-3 or TRBV12-4 and TRBJ2-6; no clear D. CDR3 amino acids: CASSTPGANVLTF. DNA for the CDR3: TGTGCCAGCAGTACCCCTGGGGCCAACGTCCTGACTTTC.